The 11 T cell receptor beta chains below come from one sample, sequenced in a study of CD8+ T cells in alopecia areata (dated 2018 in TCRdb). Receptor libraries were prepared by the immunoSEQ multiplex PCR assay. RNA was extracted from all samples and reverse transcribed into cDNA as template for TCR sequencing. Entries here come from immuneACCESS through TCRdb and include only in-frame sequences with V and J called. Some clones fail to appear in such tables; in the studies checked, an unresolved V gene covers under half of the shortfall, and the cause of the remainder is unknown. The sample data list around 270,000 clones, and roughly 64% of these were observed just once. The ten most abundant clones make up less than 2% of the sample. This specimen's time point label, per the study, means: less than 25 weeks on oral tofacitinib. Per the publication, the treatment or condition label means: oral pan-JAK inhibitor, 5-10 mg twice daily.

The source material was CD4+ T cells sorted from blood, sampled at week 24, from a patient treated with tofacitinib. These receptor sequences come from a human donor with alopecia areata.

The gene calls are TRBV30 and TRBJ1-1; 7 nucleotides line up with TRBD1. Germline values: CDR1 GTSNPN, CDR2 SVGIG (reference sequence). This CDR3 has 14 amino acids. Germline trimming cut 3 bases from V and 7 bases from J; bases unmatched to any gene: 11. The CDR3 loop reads CAWSPSDRAHEAFF. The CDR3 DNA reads TGTGCCTGGAGCCCTTCCGACAGGGCCCATGAAGCTTTCTTT.

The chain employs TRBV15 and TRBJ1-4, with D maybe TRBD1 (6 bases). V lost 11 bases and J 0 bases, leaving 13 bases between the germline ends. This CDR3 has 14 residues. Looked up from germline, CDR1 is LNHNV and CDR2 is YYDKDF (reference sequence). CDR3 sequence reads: CASSTGSTNEKLFF. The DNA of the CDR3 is TGTGCCTCATCTACAGGGTCAACTAATGAAAAACTGTTTTTT.

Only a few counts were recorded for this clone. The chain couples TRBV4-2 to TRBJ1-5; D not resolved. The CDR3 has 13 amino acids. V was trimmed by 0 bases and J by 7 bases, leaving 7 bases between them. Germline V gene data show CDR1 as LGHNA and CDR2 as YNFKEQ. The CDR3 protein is CASSQEAEQPQHF. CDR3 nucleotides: TGTGCCAGCAGCCAAGAAGCGGAGCAGCCCCAGCATTTT.

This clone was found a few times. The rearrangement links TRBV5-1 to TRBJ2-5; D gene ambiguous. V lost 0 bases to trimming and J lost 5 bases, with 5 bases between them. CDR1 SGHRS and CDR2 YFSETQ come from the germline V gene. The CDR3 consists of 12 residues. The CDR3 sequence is CASSLADETQYF. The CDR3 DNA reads TGCGCCAGCAGCTTGGCCGACGAGACCCAGTACTTC.

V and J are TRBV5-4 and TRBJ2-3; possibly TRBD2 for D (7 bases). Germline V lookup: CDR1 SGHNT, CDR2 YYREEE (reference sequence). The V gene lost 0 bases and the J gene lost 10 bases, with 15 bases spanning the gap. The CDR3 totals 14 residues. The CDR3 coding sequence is TGTGCCAGCAGCTTGGCGGGGGGCCCCGCACCGCAGTATTTT. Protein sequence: CASSLAGGPAPQYF.

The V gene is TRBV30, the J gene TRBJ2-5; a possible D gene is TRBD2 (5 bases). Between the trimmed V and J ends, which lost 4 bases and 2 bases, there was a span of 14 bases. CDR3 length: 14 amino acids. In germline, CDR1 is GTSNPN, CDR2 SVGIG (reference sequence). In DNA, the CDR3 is TGTGCCTGGATTAGAACCGGGGAGCAAGAGACCCAGTACTTC. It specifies CAWIRTGEQETQYF.

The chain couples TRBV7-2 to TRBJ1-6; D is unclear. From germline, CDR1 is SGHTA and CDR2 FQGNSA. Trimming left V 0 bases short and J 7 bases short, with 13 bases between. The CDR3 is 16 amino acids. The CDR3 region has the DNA TGTGCCAGCAGCTTAGCCAACCCAGCTGGCAATTCACCCCTCCACTTT. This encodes CASSLANPAGNSPLHF.

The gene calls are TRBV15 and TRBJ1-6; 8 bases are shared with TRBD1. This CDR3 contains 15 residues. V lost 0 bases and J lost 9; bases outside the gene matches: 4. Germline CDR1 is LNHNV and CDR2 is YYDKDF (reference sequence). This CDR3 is CATSRETGGASPLHF. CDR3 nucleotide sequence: TGTGCCACCAGCAGAGAAACAGGGGGAGCTTCACCCCTCCACTTT.

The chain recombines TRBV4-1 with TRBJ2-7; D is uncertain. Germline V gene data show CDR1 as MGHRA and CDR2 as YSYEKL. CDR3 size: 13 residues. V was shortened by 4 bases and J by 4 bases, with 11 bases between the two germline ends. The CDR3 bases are TGCGCCAGCAGCCCTCTAACCTATTACGAGCAGTACTTC. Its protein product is CASSPLTYYEQYF.

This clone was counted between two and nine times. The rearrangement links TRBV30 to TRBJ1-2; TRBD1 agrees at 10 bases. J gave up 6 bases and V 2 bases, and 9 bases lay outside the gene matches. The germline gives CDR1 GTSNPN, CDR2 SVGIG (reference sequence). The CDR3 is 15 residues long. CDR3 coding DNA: TGTGCCTGGAGTACACTACGGGACAGGGGAAATGGCTACACCTTC. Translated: CAWSTLRDRGNGYTF.

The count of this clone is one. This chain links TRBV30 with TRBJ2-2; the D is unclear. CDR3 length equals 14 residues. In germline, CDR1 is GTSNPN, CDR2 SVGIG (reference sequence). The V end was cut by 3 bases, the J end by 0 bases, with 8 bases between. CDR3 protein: CAWRASTNTGELFF. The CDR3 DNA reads TGTGCCTGGAGAGCATCCACGAACACCGGGGAGCTGTTTTTT.